This passage covers 32 T cell receptor beta chains from one sample sequenced in a study of T cells in Graves' hyperthyroidism and ophthalmopathy. RNA transcripts served as the template for amplifying TCR beta CDR3 regions. First-round RT-PCR targeting the TCR CDR3 was performed with the HTBI primer set. TCRdb called the multiplex PCR reads again in MiXCR, with one record for every CDR3 protein. Seen here are about 560,000 distinct CDR3 sequences, roughly a sixth observed once, and the top ten hold around 18%. Sequencing was carried out using blood. All receptors derive from a woman aged 18 to 35 with Graves' hyperthyroidism.

The rearrangement links TRBV5-1 to TRBJ1-2; TRBD1 matches at 7 bases. Germline assignment: CDR1 SGHRS and CDR2 YFSETQ. V dropped 0 bases and J dropped 5; count of bases not matched to a gene: 4. CDR3 size: 14 residues. CDR3 sequence reads: CASSLGLTGYGYTF. The DNA of the CDR3 is TGCGCCAGCAGCTTGGGACTGACAGGGTATGGCTACACCTTC.

This clonotype was picked up many times. V and J are TRBV12-3 or TRBV12-4 and TRBJ1-2; D is perhaps TRBD1 (6 bases). The CDR3 is 15 residues long. V lost 6 bases and J 4 bases, leaving 18 bases between the germline ends. As DNA, the CDR3 is TGTGCCAGCAGCCTAAAGCAGGGGTGGGGCTATGGCTACACCTTC. It codes for CASSLKQGWGYGYTF.

V and J are TRBV7-9 and TRBJ2-3, with D unclear. CDR3 length: 15 amino acids. Germline V gene data show CDR1 as SEHNR and CDR2 as FQNEAQ (reference sequence). Trimming shortened V by 1 base and J by 0 bases, and 8 bases separated the two germline ends. Written as DNA, the CDR3 is TGTGCCAGCAGCTTAGAATCTACTAGCACAGATACGCAGTATTTT. Residues: CASSLESTSTDTQYF.

This clonotype has a count of ten or more. The rearrangement links TRBV2 to TRBJ2-6; 9 bases map to TRBD1. CDR1 and CDR2 (germline): SNHLY, FYNNEI. J was trimmed by 1 base and V by 6 bases; bases with no gene match: 4. The CDR3 contains 16 residues. CDR3 nucleotide sequence: TGTGCCAGCAGGGGCGGACAGGGGTCTGGGGCCAACGTCCTGACTTTC. Protein: CASRGGQGSGANVLTF.

This chain connects TRBV3-1 to TRBJ1-3, with D possibly matching TRBD1 (6 bases). This CDR3 contains 16 residues. Germline V gene sequence: CDR1 LGHDT, CDR2 YNNKEL (reference sequence). V lost 3 bases and J lost 0, with 12 bases in between. CDR3 in DNA: TGTGCCAGCAGCCAGTGGAGGGGGGTCTCTGGAAACACCATATATTTT. This encodes CASSQWRGVSGNTIYF.

The rearrangement links TRBV5-8 to TRBJ1-2; D is ambiguous. In germline, CDR1 is SGHTS, CDR2 YDEGEE. The ends were cut back, 6 bases at V and 4 bases at J, with 10 bases in the middle. The CDR3 is 12 residues long. This CDR3 reads CASTIDGYGYTF. For the CDR3, the DNA is TGTGCCAGCACCATCGATGGCTATGGCTACACCTTC.

The DNA for the CDR3 is TGTGCCAGCGACCCCCTATACTTC. It translates to CASDPLYF. The chain carries TRBV12-3 or TRBV12-4 and TRBJ2-5; D is uncertain. The V end was cut by 8 bases, the J end by 14 bases, with 9 bases between. This CDR3 comprises 8 residues.

This clonotype was found many times. The rearrangement links TRBV27 to TRBJ2-7, with 7 bases lining up with TRBD1. With V trimmed by 3 bases and J by 3 bases, 5 bases remained unmatched. Germline-derived CDR1 and CDR2 are MNHEY and SMNVEV (reference sequence). The CDR3 extends over 14 amino acids. The CDR3: CASSFRDSIYEQYF. The CDR3 coding sequence is TGTGCCAGCAGTTTCCGGGACAGCATCTACGAGCAGTACTTC.

This clonotype was counted between two and nine times. V is TRBV10-3 and J is TRBJ1-2, with D perhaps TRBD1 (5 bases). The CDR3 consists of 13 residues. V was clipped by 3 bases and J by 2 bases, with 7 bases between them. The germline gives CDR1 ENHRY, CDR2 SYGVKD. The CDR3 DNA is TGTGCCATCAGTGATGGGGACAACTATGGCTACACCTTC. Translated: CAISDGDNYGYTF.

V and J are TRBV10-1 and TRBJ2-3, with no clear D. The CDR3 extends over 15 amino acids. The V end lost 3 bases, the J end lost 0 bases, and 10 bases lay between the germline ends. Germline CDR1 WNHNN, CDR2 SYGVQD (reference sequence). CDR3 DNA sequence: TGCGCCAGCAGTGAAGGGAATCCTAGCACAGATACGCAGTATTTT. As protein: CASSEGNPSTDTQYF.

The chain recombines TRBV4-3 with TRBJ2-5; perhaps TRBD2 as D (6 bases). The germline V gene has CDR1 LGHNA and CDR2 YSLEER. This CDR3 contains 14 residues. Trimming pared 1 base from V and 6 bases from J, leaving 12 bases between. The CDR3 sequence is CASSQGSGGQTQYF. Here the CDR3 DNA reads TGCGCCAGCAGCCAAGGATCCGGGGGACAGACCCAGTACTTC.

This clonotype was counted a few times. The rearrangement links TRBV29-1 to TRBJ2-3; TRBD2 matches 9 bases. V shed 7 bases, J shed 2 bases, and the junction held 4 bases outside the gene matches. Germline V gene sequence: CDR1 SQVTM, CDR2 ANQGSEA. The CDR3 is made up of 13 amino acids. CDR3 coding DNA: TGCAGCGCGGGACTAGCCATCACAGATACGCAGTATTTT. It translates to CSAGLAITDTQYF.

This clonotype has only one observation. Just one base apart from a much larger clone, this may be a read error. The chain couples TRBV7-7 to TRBJ2-1, with D unclear. Germline loops: CDR1 SSHAT, CDR2 FNYEAQ (reference sequence). The CDR3 contains 13 residues. Between the trimmed V and J ends, which lost 1 base and 10 bases, there was a span of 11 bases. The CDR3 DNA reads as TGTGCCAGCAGCTTAGGTCCTGGGTTCGAGCAGTTCTTC. The encoded protein is CASSLGPGFEQFF.

This clonotype was counted between two and nine times. The J gene is TRBJ2-3, the V gene TRBV24-1; TRBD1 matches at 7 bases. CDR1 and CDR2 from the germline V gene are KGHDR and SFDVKD. The junction had 2 bases not matched to a gene; V was cut back by 0 bases and J by 0 bases. This CDR3 has 16 residues. The CDR3 DNA is TGTGCCACCAGTGATTTGCAGACAGGGAGCACAGATACGCAGTATTTT. Translated: CATSDLQTGSTDTQYF.

This clonotype was picked up a small number of times. One base away lies a much larger clone, so this may be a sequencing read error. This chain joins TRBV6-1 and TRBJ2-7; 9 nucleotides match TRBD1. CDR1 is MNHNS and CDR2 is SASEGT in the germline V gene. The CDR3 is made up of 16 amino acids. The CDR3: CASSGPSGTGPYEQHF. For the CDR3, the DNA is TGTGCCAGCAGTGGACCATCTGGGACAGGGCCCTACGAGCAGCACTTC.

There are many counts of this clonotype. V is TRBV20-1 and J is TRBJ2-1, with D possibly being TRBD1 or TRBD2 (6 bases each). CDR3 size: 18 residues. Trimming took off 1 base at V and 8 bases at J, with 27 bases between the two ends. The germline V gene has CDR1 DFQATT and CDR2 SNEGSKA (reference sequence). CDR3 nucleotides: TGCAGTGCTAGAGTATACAGGGATCCGCACGGGAGCAGCGATGAGCAGTTCTTC. Its protein product is CSARVYRDPHGSSDEQFF.

This clonotype was detected ten times or more. The chain links TRBV5-1 to TRBJ2-7, with a possible D match to TRBD2 (6 bases). The CDR3 spans 14 residues. Germline V gene sequence: CDR1 SGHRS, CDR2 YFSETQ. V was cut by 4 bases and J by 3 bases, with 14 bases left in between. The CDR3 here is CASSAGGTGYEQYF. CDR3 nucleotide sequence: TGCGCCAGCAGCGCGGGTGGGACTGGCTACGAGCAGTACTTC.

The J gene is TRBJ2-5, the V gene TRBV7-9, with unresolved D. Germline CDR1 and CDR2: SEHNR and FQNEAQ (reference sequence). With 3 bases removed from V and 5 bases from J, the gap between germline ends came to 7 bases. The length of the CDR3 is 12 residues. CDR3 protein: CASSFEVETQYF. The CDR3 DNA follows: TGTGCCAGCAGCTTTGAGGTCGAGACCCAGTACTTC.

This clonotype occurred many times. V is TRBV7-9 and J is TRBJ2-3; the match to TRBD1 covers 9 bases. CDR3 size: 15 residues. The ends lost 6 bases at V and 5 bases at J; junction bases unmatched: 9. The germline V gene has CDR1 SEHNR and CDR2 FQNEAQ (reference sequence). CDR3 residues: CASRSGTGKGDTQYF. The CDR3 DNA follows: TGTGCCAGCAGGTCCGGGACAGGGAAGGGAGATACGCAGTATTTT.

This rearrangement joins TRBV11-2 to TRBJ1-1, with 7 bases that match TRBD1. CDR1 is SGHAT and CDR2 is FQNNGV in the germline V gene. Germline trimming cut 5 bases from V and 1 base from J; bases unmatched to any gene: 7. The CDR3 spans 15 residues. DNA for the CDR3: TGTGCCAGCAGCCCCCGAAGGGGGCGGAACACTGAAGCTTTCTTT. It codes for CASSPRRGRNTEAFF.

In its sample, this clonotype was seen many times. The chain uses TRBV19 and TRBJ2-5, with 7 positions matching TRBD1. CDR3 size: 15 residues. In germline, CDR1 is LNHDA, CDR2 SQIVND (reference sequence). With 4 bases clipped from V and 1 base from J, the junction kept 6 bases outside the gene matches. CDR3 protein: CASSRGQSPQETQYF. The CDR3 coding sequence is TGTGCCAGTAGTAGGGGACAGAGTCCCCAAGAGACCCAGTACTTC.

This clonotype was counted at least ten times. The CDR3 DNA follows: TGTGCCAGCAGTACCCCCGGGAGGGCAGGGCGAGCTTTCTTT. Translated, it gives CASSTPGRAGRAFF. The chain joins TRBV6-1 to TRBJ1-1; a possible D gene is TRBD1 (5 bases). The CDR3 contains 14 residues. Trimming removed 5 bases from V and 10 bases from J, with 20 bases in between. CDR1 MNHNS and CDR2 SASEGT come from the germline V gene.

This clonotype came up a few times. The chain is built from TRBV7-9 and TRBJ2-5, with TRBD1 matching over 7 bases. In germline, CDR1 is SEHNR, CDR2 FQNEAQ (reference sequence). The CDR3 is 14 residues long. After removal of 5 bases from V and 7 bases from J, the junction contained 10 bases not matched to a gene. CDR3 nucleotide sequence: TGTGCCAGCAGCCTATGGGACAGAGTTGCGACCCAGTACTTC. This codes for CASSLWDRVATQYF.

J is TRBJ2-1 and V is TRBV19, with no clear D. Germline lookup yields CDR1 LNHDA and CDR2 SQIVND (reference sequence). V lost 3 bases to trimming and J lost 4 bases, with 7 bases between them. The CDR3 covers 13 residues. The CDR3 DNA reads as TGTGCCAGTAGTATGTTTGATTACAATGAGCAGTTCTTC. Its translation is CASSMFDYNEQFF.

This clonotype was detected ten times or more. V and J are TRBV10-3 and TRBJ2-7; TRBD1 matches 11 bases. Germline CDR1 ENHRY, CDR2 SYGVKD. J was trimmed by 4 bases and V by 8 bases; bases with no gene match: 7. The CDR3 contains 14 residues. CDR3 protein: CAIGSGTGGYEQYF. The DNA of the CDR3 is TGTGCCATCGGTTCGGGGACAGGGGGATACGAGCAGTACTTC.

In regard to this clonotype: One end of the junction fails to match germline, which may point to a read error. The V call is TRBV28, the J call TRBJ2-7; D gene unclear. In germline, CDR1 is MDHEN, CDR2 SYDVKM. The CDR3 contains 11 residues. CDR3 DNA sequence: TGTGCCAGCAGTTTGGGATACGAGCAGCACTTC. This translates into CASSLGYEQHF. The full variable domain, with the rest looked up from reference TRBV28 and TRBJ2-7, is DVKVTQSSRYLVKRTGEKVFLECVQDMDHENMFWYRQDPGLGLRLIYFSYDVKMKEKGDIPEGYSVSREKKERFSLILESASTNQTSMYLCASSLGYEQHFGPGTRLTVT.

This clonotype was seen a few times. V gene TRBV5-1 combines with J gene TRBJ2-7, with D unclear. V shed 4 bases and J shed 4 bases, with 18 bases lying between them. The germline CDR1 and CDR2 sequences are SGHRS and YFSETQ. The CDR3 covers 15 residues. The CDR3 here is CASSEKEFTRYEQYF. For the CDR3, the DNA is TGCGCCAGCAGCGAGAAAGAGTTTACTCGATACGAGCAGTACTTC.

Turning to this clonotype: This could be a read error, since a much larger clone is one nucleotide away. CDR3 sequence: CASSRENRGQGTQYF. The CDR3 region has the DNA TGTGCCAGCAGCCGAGAGAACAGGGGCCAAGGGACCCAGTACTTC. The J gene is TRBJ2-5, the V gene TRBV7-2; 7 bases match TRBD1. This CDR3 comprises 15 residues. Germline lookup yields CDR1 SGHTA and CDR2 FQGNSA.

This clonotype was recorded many times. This chain links TRBV7-2 with TRBJ2-7, with 11 bases lining up with TRBD1. The CDR3 loop spans 16 amino acids. V shed 4 bases, J shed 5 bases, and the junction held 10 bases outside the gene matches. CDR1 SGHTA and CDR2 FQGNSA come from the germline V gene. DNA of the CDR3: TGTGCCAGCAGCTCACAGGTGGGGACAGGGGGGGACGAGCAGTACTTC. Encoded protein: CASSSQVGTGGDEQYF. Complete variable domain (other parts from reference TRBV7-2 and TRBJ2-7): GAGVSQSPSNKVTEKGKDVELRCDPISGHTALYWYRQSLGQGLEFLIYFQGNSAPDKSGLPSDRFSAERTGGSVSTLTIQRTQQEDSAVYLCASSSQVGTGGDEQYFGPGTRLTVT.

Only one count was recorded for this clonotype. Its ends do not fully match the called genes, so a read error is possible. The gene calls are TRBV10-1 and TRBJ2-5; 7 nucleotides match TRBD2. Germline loops: CDR1 WNHNN, CDR2 SYGVQD (reference sequence). The CDR3 is 12 residues long. The CDR3: CASSESAGPQNF. The CDR3 DNA reads as TGCGCCAGCAGTGAGTCAGCGGGGCCTCAGAACTTC.

This clonotype has only a few counts. The chain employs TRBV4-3 and TRBJ1-1, with 7 bases lining up with TRBD1. Trimming took 0 bases from V and 2 from J; bases not matched to a gene: 12. The CDR3 length is 18 residues. Germline values: CDR1 LGHNA, CDR2 YSLEER. The CDR3 coding sequence is TGCGCCAGCAGCCAAGAGATGAGTTTTAGGGGGCGAAACACTGAAGCTTTCTTT. Translation gives CASSQEMSFRGRNTEAFF.

This chain links TRBV19 with TRBJ2-1, with 7 bases aligning to TRBD1. V dropped 4 bases and J dropped 5; count of bases not matched to a gene: 5. Germline CDR1 reads LNHDA; CDR2 reads SQIVND (reference sequence). CDR3 length: 14 residues. The CDR3 loop reads CASSTRTGHNEQFF. In DNA, the CDR3 is TGTGCCAGTAGTACAAGGACAGGTCACAATGAGCAGTTCTTC.